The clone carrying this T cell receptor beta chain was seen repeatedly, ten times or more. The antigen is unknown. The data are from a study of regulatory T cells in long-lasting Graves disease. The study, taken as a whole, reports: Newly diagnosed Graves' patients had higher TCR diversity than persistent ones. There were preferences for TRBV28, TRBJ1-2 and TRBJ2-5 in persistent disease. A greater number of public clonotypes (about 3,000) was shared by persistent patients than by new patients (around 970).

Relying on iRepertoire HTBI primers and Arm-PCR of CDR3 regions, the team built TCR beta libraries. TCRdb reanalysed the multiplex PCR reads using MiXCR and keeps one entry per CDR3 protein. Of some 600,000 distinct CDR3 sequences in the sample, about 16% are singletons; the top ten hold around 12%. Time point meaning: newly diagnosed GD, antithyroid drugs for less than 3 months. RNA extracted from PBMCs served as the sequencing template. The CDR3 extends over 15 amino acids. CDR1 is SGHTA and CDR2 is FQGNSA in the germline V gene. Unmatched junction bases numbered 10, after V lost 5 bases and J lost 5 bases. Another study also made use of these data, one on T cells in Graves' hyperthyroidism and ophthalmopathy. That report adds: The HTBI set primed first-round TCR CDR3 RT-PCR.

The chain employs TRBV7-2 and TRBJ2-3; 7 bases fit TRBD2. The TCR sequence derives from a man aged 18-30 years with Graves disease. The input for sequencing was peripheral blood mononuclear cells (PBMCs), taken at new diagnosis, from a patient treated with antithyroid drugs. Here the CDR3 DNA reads TGTGCCAGCAGCCATGGACTAGATCGAATAGATACGCAGTATTTT. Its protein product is CASSHGLDRIDTQYF.